This TCR beta chain is from a study of CD8+CD57+ T cells in acquired aplastic anemia. Study in general: The study obtained an average of approximately 2.9 ug of DNA from sorted CD4+ and CD8+ cells.

The use of genomic DNA as template underpinned the TCR beta VDJ and CDR3 profiling. TCRdb analysed the reads with MiXCR anew, one entry per CDR3 protein. Among approximately 95,000 distinct CDR3 sequences listed, about 67% were seen once. CDR1 is LNHNV and CDR2 is YYDKDF in the germline V gene (reference sequence). The CDR3 length is 13 residues. Study-level results: Patients and controls were found to share some 30 CD8+ CDR3 sequences.

Individuals selected for sequencing had exhibited CD8+CD57+ cell expansion on flow cytometry. Among the patients, all had severe acquired aplastic anemia. Receipt of therapy had not occurred in any patient by the time of blood sampling. In regard to this clonotype: Antigen unknown.

The rearrangement uses TRBV15 and TRBJ2-7; D is perhaps TRBD1 (6 bases). The end of the DNA fits TRBJ2-1 better, so the J call may be wrong. The sequenced material came from sorted CD4+, CD8+, or CD8+CD57+ T cells (not recorded which) from PBMCs. The receptor comes from a human donor with aplastic anemia. CDR3 sequence: CATSVERGSEQFF. In DNA form, the CDR3 reads TGTGCCACCAGCGTCGAAAGGGGGTCTGAGCAGTTCTTC.